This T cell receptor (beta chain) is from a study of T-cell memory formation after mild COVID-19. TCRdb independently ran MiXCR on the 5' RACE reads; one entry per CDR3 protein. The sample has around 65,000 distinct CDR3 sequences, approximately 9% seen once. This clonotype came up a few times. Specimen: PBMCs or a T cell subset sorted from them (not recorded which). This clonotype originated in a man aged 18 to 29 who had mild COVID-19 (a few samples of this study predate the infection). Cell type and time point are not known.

Here the CDR3 DNA reads TGTGCCAGCAGCCCTGGACAGCTAAATTCACCCCTCCACTTT. It encodes CASSPGQLNSPLHF. The chain is built from TRBV9 and TRBJ1-6, with D possibly being TRBD1 (6 bases). Trimming cost V 4 bases and J 7 bases, with 12 bases left between them. The CDR3 runs 14 residues. The germline gives CDR1 SGDLS, CDR2 YYNGEE.